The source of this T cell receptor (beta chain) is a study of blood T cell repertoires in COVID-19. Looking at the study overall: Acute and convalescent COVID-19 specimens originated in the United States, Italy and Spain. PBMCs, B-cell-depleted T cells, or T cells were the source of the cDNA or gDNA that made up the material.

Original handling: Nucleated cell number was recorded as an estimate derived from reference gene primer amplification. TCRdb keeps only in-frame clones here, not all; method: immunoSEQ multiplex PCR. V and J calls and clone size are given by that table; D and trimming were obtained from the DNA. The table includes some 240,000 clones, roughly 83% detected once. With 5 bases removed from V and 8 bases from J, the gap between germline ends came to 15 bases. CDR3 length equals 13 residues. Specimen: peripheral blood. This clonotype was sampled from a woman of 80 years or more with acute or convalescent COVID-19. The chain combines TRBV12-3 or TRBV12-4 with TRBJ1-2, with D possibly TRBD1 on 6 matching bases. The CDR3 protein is CASSPNREWGYTF. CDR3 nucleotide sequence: TGTGCCAGCAGTCCGAACAGGGAGTGGGGCTACACCTTC.